These 32 T cell receptor beta chains were sequenced from one sample in a study of T cells in Graves' hyperthyroidism and ophthalmopathy. RNA transcripts served as the template for amplifying TCR beta CDR3 regions. The HTBI primer set drove a first-round RT-PCR of the TCR CDR3. Each CDR3 protein is one row after TCRdb ran MiXCR on the multiplex PCR reads. The sample consists of some 510,000 distinct CDR3 sequences, 46% of them appearing once. The sequenced material came from peripheral blood or thyroid tissue (not recorded which). The receptor set was obtained from a woman younger than 35 with Graves' hyperthyroidism.

This clonotype occurred a few times. The CDR3 DNA sequence: TGTGCCAGCAGCTTATGGCGCGGGAGGGTGGAGACCCAGTACTTC. Translation: CASSLWRGRVETQYF. The chain links TRBV7-8 to TRBJ2-5; 9 bases match TRBD2. V dropped 2 bases and J dropped 5; count of bases not matched to a gene: 6. The CDR3 sequence is 15 residues long. CDR1 SGHVS and CDR2 FQNEAQ come from the germline V gene.

The rearrangement joins TRBV24-1 to TRBJ2-5; D possibly matches TRBD1 or TRBD2 (5 bases each). V lost 4 bases, J lost 1 base, and 9 bases lay in between. Per germline, CDR1 KGHDR and CDR2 SFDVKD. The CDR3 consists of 14 residues. CDR3 sequence: CATSDWDLQETQYF. In nucleotides, the CDR3 is TGTGCCACCAGTGACTGGGACCTCCAAGAGACCCAGTACTTC.

The V call is TRBV19, the J call TRBJ2-2; tentatively, D is TRBD1 or TRBD2 (7 bases each). CDR3 length: 15 residues. Germline V gene sequence: CDR1 LNHDA, CDR2 SQIVND (reference sequence). Trimming removed 5 bases from V and 6 bases from J, with 16 bases in between. The DNA of the CDR3 is TGTGCCAGTAGTCTGGGAGGGGGCCGGTCCGGGGAGCTGTTTTTT. This encodes CASSLGGGRSGELFF.

This clonotype was counted a single time. The chain recombines TRBV2 with TRBJ2-5, with D perhaps being TRBD1 or TRBD2 (5 bases each). This CDR3 has 11 residues. In germline, CDR1 is SNHLY, CDR2 FYNNEI. The V and J ends lost 11 bases and 4 bases respectively, with 11 bases between them. DNA for the CDR3: TGTGCCGGGGGAAGATCAGAGACCCAGTACTTC. Protein: CAGGRSETQYF.

As regards this clonotype: A read error may explain this, as a much larger clone is one base away. The rearrangement links TRBV20-1 to TRBJ2-7; 9 positions match TRBD2. The CDR3 contains 13 residues. V dropped 6 bases and J dropped 6; count of bases not matched to a gene: 9. Germline CDR1 is DFQATT and CDR2 is SNEGSKA (reference sequence). The CDR3 protein is CSAKSGRIVEQYF. DNA for the CDR3: TGCAGTGCAAAAAGCGGGAGGATCGTCGAGCAGTACTTC.

This chain links TRBV29-1 with TRBJ2-7; D unclear. Germline loops: CDR1 SQVTM, CDR2 ANQGSEA. The CDR3 sequence is 13 residues long. Trimming shortened V by 2 bases and J by 1 base, and 9 bases separated the two germline ends. The CDR3 nucleotides are TGCAGCGTTGAAATTGGCCGGTCCTACGAGCAGTACTTC. Translated: CSVEIGRSYEQYF.

This clonotype came up a few times. The chain is built from TRBV29-1 and TRBJ2-2; D remains unclear. In germline, CDR1 is SQVTM, CDR2 ANQGSEA. V was shortened by 6 bases and J by 1 base, with 15 bases between the two germline ends. CDR3 length: 15 residues. CDR3 nucleotide sequence: TGCAGCGTCGTTCTTTTGGAAAGGAACACCGGGGAGCTGTTTTTT. Translating gives CSVVLLERNTGELFF.

This clonotype was counted only a few times. This chain links TRBV19 with TRBJ1-6; D might be TRBD1 (5 bases). The V gene lost 8 bases and the J gene lost 7 bases, with 15 bases spanning the gap. CDR3 length: 14 amino acids. Per germline, CDR1 LNHDA and CDR2 SQIVND (reference sequence). The CDR3 sequence: CASGSGTWNSPLHF. The CDR3 coding sequence is TGTGCCAGTGGATCCGGGACTTGGAATTCACCCCTCCACTTT. Combining the CDR3 with reference TRBV19 and TRBJ1-6 gives the whole variable domain DGGITQSPKYLFRKEGQNVTLSCEQNLNHDAMYWYRQDPGQGLRLIYYSQIVNDFQKGDIAEGYSVSREKKESFPLTVTSAQKNPTAFYLCASGSGTWNSPLHFGNGTRLTVT.

This clonotype was counted only a few times. V is TRBV24-1 and J is TRBJ2-5, with 7 bases that match TRBD1. This CDR3 comprises 14 residues. Looked up from germline, CDR1 is KGHDR and CDR2 is SFDVKD. V was clipped by 4 bases and J by 2 bases; unmatched bases: 3. CDR3 sequence reads: CATSDSRGQETQYF. The DNA for the CDR3 is TGTGCCACCAGTGACTCCAGGGGGCAAGAGACCCAGTACTTC.

This clonotype was seen more than once but under ten times. One junction end does not reproduce the germline sequence, and a read error may be involved. V gene TRBV7-9 combines with J gene TRBJ2-7; 10 nucleotides line up with TRBD2. This CDR3 spans 15 amino acids. Germline V gene data show CDR1 as SEHNR and CDR2 as FQNEAQ (reference sequence). The CDR3 DNA is TGCGCCAGCAGCCAAGAATCTAGCGGGAGCTACGAGCAGTACTTC. Its protein product is CASSQESSGSYEQYF.

A remark on this clonotype: The junction shows a germline mismatch at one end, possibly a read error. The gene calls are TRBV7-6 and TRBJ2-5; TRBD2 matches 9 bases. The germline CDR1 and CDR2 sequences are SGHVS and FNYEAQ. The length of the CDR3 is 16 residues. The CDR3 reads CACSLAGLALRITQYF. As DNA, the CDR3 is TGTGCCTGCAGCTTGGCGGGACTAGCCCTAAGGATAACCCAGTACTTC.

In this sample, this clonotype turned up many times. This chain joins TRBV29-1 and TRBJ1-2; 8 bases agree with TRBD1. CDR1 is SQVTM, CDR2 ANQGSEA, per germline. This CDR3 has 15 amino acids. J lost 8 bases, V lost 5 bases, and 16 bases had no gene match. This chain's CDR3 is CSVQATGVASWGYTF. The CDR3 DNA reads as TGCAGCGTTCAGGCGACAGGGGTCGCTTCTTGGGGCTACACCTTC.

The V call is TRBV7-6, the J call TRBJ2-7; 10 bases are shared with TRBD2. Germline V gene sequence: CDR1 SGHVS, CDR2 FNYEAQ. This CDR3 comprises 19 residues. V lost 3 bases to trimming and J lost 1 base; unmatched junction nucleotides: 15. In DNA form, the CDR3 reads TGTGCCAGCAGCTTGGCTAGCGGGAGTCCGGGAGGATGGTCCTACGAGCAGTACTTC. It codes for CASSLASGSPGGWSYEQYF.

This clonotype came up many times. This CDR3 reads CAAAEDTYTGELFF. DNA for the CDR3: TGTGCCGCCGCGGAGGACACCTACACCGGGGAGCTGTTTTTT. This rearrangement joins TRBV7-7 to TRBJ2-2, with D possibly being TRBD1 or TRBD2 (5 bases each). CDR1 is SSHAT, CDR2 FNYEAQ, per germline (reference sequence). The CDR3 totals 14 residues. V was cut by 11 bases and J by 3 bases, with 16 bases left in between. Full variable domain (remainder filled in from reference TRBV7-7 and TRBJ2-2): GAGVSQSPRYKVTKRGQDVTLRCDPISSHATLYWYQQALGQGPEFLTYFNYEAQPDKSGLPSDRFSAERPEGSISTLTIQRTEQRDSAMYRCAAAEDTYTGELFFGEGSRLTVL.

The CDR3 nucleotides read TGTGCCAGCAGCTTGGGTGGGGAGTCCTACGAGCAGTACTTC. Translating gives CASSLGGESYEQYF. The genes are TRBV7-9 and TRBJ2-7, with a tentative D call TRBD2 (5 bases). The CDR3 consists of 14 residues. V gave up 3 bases and J gave up 1 base, with 10 bases separating them. Germline V lookup: CDR1 SEHNR, CDR2 FQNEAQ (reference sequence).

Of note for this clonotype: At one boundary the junction diverges from the germline segment, which might be a read error. This chain joins TRBV7-2 and TRBJ1-1; D is perhaps TRBD1 (5 bases). This CDR3 region has 15 residues. The germline V gene encodes CDR1 SGHTA and CDR2 FQGNSA. The CDR3 spells CASSQGRGFNTEAFF. Here the CDR3 DNA reads TGCGCCAGCAGCCAGGGACGGGGCTTCAACACTGAAGCTTTCTTT.

The chain is built from TRBV25-1 and TRBJ2-6; D is unclear. The length of the CDR3 is 13 residues. V lost 9 bases and J lost 0, with 6 bases in between. Per germline, CDR1 MGHDK and CDR2 SYGVNS. The CDR3 DNA reads TGTGCCAGACTATTCTCTGGGGCCAACGTCCTGACTTTC. Encoded protein: CARLFSGANVLTF.

The rearrangement uses TRBV7-6 and TRBJ1-6, with TRBD1 matching over 8 bases. Germline CDR1 SGHVS, CDR2 FNYEAQ. The trim removed 4 bases at V and 7 bases at J, leaving 12 bases unmatched. This CDR3 has 17 amino acids. CDR3 sequence reads: CASSSGPRTGTNSPLHF. The CDR3 DNA reads as TGTGCCAGCAGCTCTGGGCCAAGGACAGGGACCAATTCACCCCTCCACTTT.

This clonotype was seen only a few times. V is TRBV20-1 and J is TRBJ2-5; possible D gene TRBD1, 5 bases. The CDR3 extends over 13 amino acids. V lost 3 bases to trimming and J lost 6 bases, with 14 bases between them. The V gene's germline CDR1 is DFQATT and CDR2 SNEGSKA (reference sequence). CDR3: CSASQAGQKTQYF. CDR3 nucleotide sequence: TGCAGTGCTAGCCAGGCAGGGCAGAAGACCCAGTACTTC.

The gene calls are TRBV24-1 and TRBJ2-1, with unresolved D. The CDR3 length is 15 residues. Trimming stripped 0 bases from V and 2 bases from J, with 7 bases between. Germline assignment: CDR1 KGHDR and CDR2 SFDVKD. The CDR3 loop is CATSDLGVAYNEQFF. The DNA for the CDR3 is TGTGCCACCAGTGATTTGGGCGTTGCCTACAATGAGCAGTTCTTC.

The chain carries TRBV19 and TRBJ1-2, with a tentative D call TRBD1 (5 bases). Trimming pared 5 bases from V and 8 bases from J, leaving 15 bases between. Germline values: CDR1 LNHDA, CDR2 SQIVND (reference sequence). The CDR3 spans 13 residues. The DNA for the CDR3 is TGTGCCAGTAGTCTGACGGTGGGGGACGGCTACACCTTC. It codes for CASSLTVGDGYTF. The entire variable domain, with the rest obtained from reference TRBV19 and TRBJ1-2, is as follows: DGGITQSPKYLFRKEGQNVTLSCEQNLNHDAMYWYRQDPGQGLRLIYYSQIVNDFQKGDIAEGYSVSREKKESFPLTVTSAQKNPTAFYLCASSLTVGDGYTFGSGTRLTVV.

Points on this clonotype: This may arise from a read error, as a much more abundant clone is one base away. V gene TRBV15 combines with J gene TRBJ2-5; D might be TRBD1 (5 bases). Per the germline V gene, CDR1 is LNHNV and CDR2 is YYDKDF (reference sequence). This CDR3 spans 13 amino acids. The CDR3: CATSRGQQGTQYF. The CDR3 DNA reads TGTGCCACCAGCAGAGGACAGCAAGGGACCCAGTACTTC.

The sample holds many counts of this clonotype. The chain links TRBV7-8 to TRBJ2-7, with 8 bases fitting TRBD1. This CDR3 comprises 14 residues. Trimming took 7 bases from V and 4 from J; bases not matched to a gene: 9. The germline V gene has CDR1 SGHVS and CDR2 FQNEAQ. The CDR3 reads CASTVDRAEYEQYF. The CDR3 DNA reads as TGTGCCAGCACCGTGGACAGGGCTGAATACGAGCAGTACTTC.

The rearrangement joins TRBV25-1 to TRBJ1-6; TRBD1 is a possible D gene (5 bases). The CDR3 is 13 amino acids. Germline V lookup: CDR1 MGHDK, CDR2 SYGVNS. The V gene lost 7 bases and the J gene lost 14 bases, with 18 bases spanning the gap. The CDR3 DNA is TGTGCCAGCATTCCGAAAGGGGCCGACGCCCTCCACTTT. As protein: CASIPKGADALHF. The full variable domain, rest sourced from reference TRBV25-1 and TRBJ1-6, is EADIYQTPRYLVIGTGKKITLECSQTMGHDKMYWYQQDPGMELHLIHYSYGVNSTEKGDLSSESTVSRIRTEHFPLTLESARPSHTSQYLCASIPKGADALHFGNGTRLTVT.

On this clonotype itself: Since a much larger clone is just one base distant, this may be a read error. V and J are TRBV6-5 and TRBJ1-4; TRBD1 matches 8 bases. CDR1 is MNHEY, CDR2 SVGAGI, per germline. This CDR3 comprises 14 residues. The V segment lost 7 bases and the J segment 8 bases; nucleotides outside the gene matches: 9. The CDR3 sequence is CASNSGQVEEKLFF. Written as DNA, the CDR3 is TGTGCCAGCAATTCGGGACAGGTTGAGGAAAAACTGTTTTTT.

A remark on this clonotype: Germline is not matched at one junction end, which may reflect a read error. The J gene is TRBJ2-5, the V gene TRBV2, with D hard to call. The CDR3 totals 15 residues. Germline V gives CDR1 SNHLY, CDR2 FYNNEI. This CDR3 reads CAGSYQDVLGETQYF. CDR3 sequence (DNA): TGTGCCGGCAGTTACCAGGACGTCCTAGGCGAGACCCAGTACTTC.

This clonotype was counted at least ten times. The chain joins TRBV7-9 to TRBJ2-7, with D perhaps TRBD1 (6 bases). Germline V gene lookup returns CDR1 SEHNR and CDR2 FQNEAQ (reference sequence). Trimming removed 8 bases at V and 1 base at J, with 12 bases between. This CDR3 contains 13 residues. This CDR3 reads CASVSGVSYEQYF. In DNA, the CDR3 is TGTGCCAGCGTCTCAGGGGTGTCCTACGAGCAGTACTTC.

The chain uses TRBV20-1 and TRBJ1-5; D is possibly TRBD1 (6 bases). Germline CDR1 reads DFQATT; CDR2 reads SNEGSKA (reference sequence). V was clipped by 5 bases and J by 9 bases, with 23 bases between them. The CDR3 covers 15 residues. The chain's CDR3 is CSASPPAGARWPQHF. The CDR3 bases are TGCAGTGCTTCCCCACCGGCGGGGGCGAGATGGCCCCAGCATTTT.

This clonotype was counted only a few times. This chain joins TRBV9 and TRBJ1-4; D unresolved. This CDR3 is 12 amino acids long. Germline assignment: CDR1 SGDLS and CDR2 YYNGEE. V lost 5 bases, J lost 8 bases, and 10 bases lay in between. CDR3 DNA: TGTGCCAGCAGTTTTGTTATGGAAAAACTGTTTTTT. It specifies CASSFVMEKLFF.

Comments on this clonotype: A junction boundary mismatches the germline segment, possibly from a read error. The chain uses TRBV10-3 and TRBJ2-7; TRBD1 is a possible D gene (6 bases). Germline CDR1 reads ENHRY; CDR2 reads SYGVKD. The CDR3 runs to 12 residues. This chain's CDR3 is CASSWNRDEQYF. The DNA for the CDR3 is TGTGCCAGCAGTTGGAACAGGGACGAGCAGTACTTC.

Comment on this clonotype: Compared with germline, one end of the junction differs, possibly owing to a read error. The J gene is TRBJ2-2, the V gene TRBV10-3, with D unresolved. The CDR3 length is 12 residues. CDR1 is ENHRY and CDR2 is SYGVKD in the germline V gene. CDR3 residues: CAISDSTEELFF. The CDR3 DNA is TGTGCCATCAGTGATAGCACCGAGGAGCTGTTTTTT.

This clonotype showed up many times. The J gene is TRBJ1-1, the V gene TRBV2, with D maybe TRBD1 (6 bases). The CDR3 loop spans 13 amino acids. CDR1 is SNHLY, CDR2 FYNNEI, per germline. The ends were cut back, 3 bases at V and 4 bases at J, with 9 bases in the middle. The CDR3 sequence is CASSDRGITEAFF. In DNA, the CDR3 is TGTGCCAGCAGTGACAGGGGAATCACTGAAGCTTTCTTT.